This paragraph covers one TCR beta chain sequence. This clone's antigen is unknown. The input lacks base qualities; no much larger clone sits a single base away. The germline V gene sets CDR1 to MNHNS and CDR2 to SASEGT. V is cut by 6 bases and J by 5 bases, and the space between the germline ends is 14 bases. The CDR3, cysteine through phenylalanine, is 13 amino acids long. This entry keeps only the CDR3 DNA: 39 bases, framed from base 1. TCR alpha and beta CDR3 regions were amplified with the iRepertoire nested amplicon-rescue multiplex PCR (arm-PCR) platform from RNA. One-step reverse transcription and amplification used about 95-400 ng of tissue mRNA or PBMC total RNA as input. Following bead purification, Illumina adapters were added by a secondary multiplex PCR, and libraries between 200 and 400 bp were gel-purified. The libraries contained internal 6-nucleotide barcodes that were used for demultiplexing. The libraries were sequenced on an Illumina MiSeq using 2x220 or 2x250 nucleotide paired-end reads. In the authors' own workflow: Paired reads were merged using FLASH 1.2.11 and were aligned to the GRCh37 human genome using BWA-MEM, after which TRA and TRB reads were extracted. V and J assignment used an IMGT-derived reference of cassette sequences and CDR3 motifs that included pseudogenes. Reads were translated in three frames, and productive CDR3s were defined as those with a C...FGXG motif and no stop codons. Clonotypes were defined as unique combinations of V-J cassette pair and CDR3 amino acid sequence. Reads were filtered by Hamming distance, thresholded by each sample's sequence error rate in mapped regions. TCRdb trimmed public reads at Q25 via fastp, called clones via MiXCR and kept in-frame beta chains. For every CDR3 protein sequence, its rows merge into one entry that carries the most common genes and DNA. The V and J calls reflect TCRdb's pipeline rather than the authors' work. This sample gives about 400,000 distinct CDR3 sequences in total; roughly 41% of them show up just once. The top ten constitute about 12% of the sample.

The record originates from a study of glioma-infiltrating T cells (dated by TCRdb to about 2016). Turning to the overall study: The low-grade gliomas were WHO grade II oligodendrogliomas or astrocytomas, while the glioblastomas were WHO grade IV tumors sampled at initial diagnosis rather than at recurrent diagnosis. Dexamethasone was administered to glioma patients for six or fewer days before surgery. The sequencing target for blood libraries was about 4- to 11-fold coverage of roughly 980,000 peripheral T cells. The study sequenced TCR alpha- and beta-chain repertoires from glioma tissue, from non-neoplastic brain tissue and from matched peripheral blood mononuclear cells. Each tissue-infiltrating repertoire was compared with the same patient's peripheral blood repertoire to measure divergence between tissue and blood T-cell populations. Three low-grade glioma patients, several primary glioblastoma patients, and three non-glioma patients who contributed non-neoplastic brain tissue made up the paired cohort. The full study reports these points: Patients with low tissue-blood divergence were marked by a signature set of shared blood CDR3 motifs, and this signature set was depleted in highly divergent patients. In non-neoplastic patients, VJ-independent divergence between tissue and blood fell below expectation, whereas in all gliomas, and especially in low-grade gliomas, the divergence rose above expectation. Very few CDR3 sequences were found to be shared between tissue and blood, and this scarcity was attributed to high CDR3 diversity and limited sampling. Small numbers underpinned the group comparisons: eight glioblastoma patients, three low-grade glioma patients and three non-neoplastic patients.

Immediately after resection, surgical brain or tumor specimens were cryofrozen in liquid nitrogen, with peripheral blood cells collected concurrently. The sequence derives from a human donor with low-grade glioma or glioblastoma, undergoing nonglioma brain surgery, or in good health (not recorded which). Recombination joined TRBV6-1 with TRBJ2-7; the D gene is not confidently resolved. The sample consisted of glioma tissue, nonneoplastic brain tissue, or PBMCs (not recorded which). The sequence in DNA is TGTGCCAGCAGGGTCCGCGGCTCGGACGAGCAGTACTTC. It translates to CASRVRGSDEQYF.